This T cell receptor beta chain was identified in a study of naive and memory T cell subsets. Overall study results and limits: A few larger clonotypes appeared in naive repertoires, especially CD8, possibly memory cells re-expressing CD45RA.

Concerning this clonotype itself: Its specificity is not known.

Germline CDR1 and CDR2: MNHEY and SVGEGT. Trimming took 4 bases from V and 1 from J, leaving 10 bases between them. The CDR3 spans 15 residues. Both TRBC1 and TRBC2 were covered by a beta constant-region primer of two equimolar oligonucleotides. Nested alpha and beta constant-region primers with the SP2 primer drove four PCR rounds on ligated cDNA. TCRdb passed the UMI-ligation and nested PCR reads through MiXCR, listing each CDR3 protein once. Found here are approximately 90,000 distinct CDR3 sequences, around 11% of them singletons; the top ten hold 0.13%. The TCR originated in a human donor in good health. The chain links TRBV6-2 or TRBV6-3 to TRBJ2-2, with D maybe TRBD2 (5 bases). Sequenced: naive CD4+ T cells from blood. Here the CDR3 DNA reads TGTGCCAGCAGTTTTTTGGCGGGGAACACCGGGGAGCTGTTTTTT. It specifies CASSFLAGNTGELFF.